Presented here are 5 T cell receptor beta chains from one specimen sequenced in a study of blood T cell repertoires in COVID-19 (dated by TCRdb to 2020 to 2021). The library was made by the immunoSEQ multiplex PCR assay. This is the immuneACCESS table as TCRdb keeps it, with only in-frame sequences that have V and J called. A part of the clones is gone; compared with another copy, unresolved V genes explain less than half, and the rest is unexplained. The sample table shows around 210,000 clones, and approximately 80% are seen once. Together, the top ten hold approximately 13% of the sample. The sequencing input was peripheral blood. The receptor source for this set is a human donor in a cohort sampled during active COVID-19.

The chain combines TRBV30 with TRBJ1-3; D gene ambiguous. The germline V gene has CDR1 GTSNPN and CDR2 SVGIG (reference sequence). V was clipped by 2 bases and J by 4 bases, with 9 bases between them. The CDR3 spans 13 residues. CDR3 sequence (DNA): TGTGCCTGGAGTATAGGGAGCGGAAACACCATATATTTT. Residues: CAWSIGSGNTIYF.

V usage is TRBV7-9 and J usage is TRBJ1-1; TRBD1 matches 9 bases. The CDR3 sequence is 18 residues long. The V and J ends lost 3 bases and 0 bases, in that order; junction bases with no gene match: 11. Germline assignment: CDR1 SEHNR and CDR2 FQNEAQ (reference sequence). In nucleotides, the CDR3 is TGTGCCAGCAGCTTGAGGGGACAGGGAATACCCATGAACACTGAAGCTTTCTTT. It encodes CASSLRGQGIPMNTEAFF.

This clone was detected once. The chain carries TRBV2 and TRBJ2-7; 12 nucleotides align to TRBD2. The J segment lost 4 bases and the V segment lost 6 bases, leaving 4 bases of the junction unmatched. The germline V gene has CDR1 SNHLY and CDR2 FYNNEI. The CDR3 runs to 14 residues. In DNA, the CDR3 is TGTGCCAGCAGACCCGGGACTAGCGGGTACGAGCAGTACTTC. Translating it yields CASRPGTSGYEQYF.

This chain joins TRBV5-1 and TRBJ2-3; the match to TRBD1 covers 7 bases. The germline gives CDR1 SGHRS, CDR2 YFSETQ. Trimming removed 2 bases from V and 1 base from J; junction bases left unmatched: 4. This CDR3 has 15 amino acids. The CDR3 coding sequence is TGCGCCAGCAGCTTAGGAACAGGGGGCACAGATACGCAGTATTTT. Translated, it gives CASSLGTGGTDTQYF.

CDR3 in DNA: TGTGCCAGCAGTTCCATCTCACTAGCGTCGAACACCGGGGAGCTGTTTTTT. Amino acids: CASSSISLASNTGELFF. The rearrangement uses TRBV27 and TRBJ2-2, with 7 bases matching TRBD2. The V and J ends lost 4 bases and 0 bases, in that order; junction bases with no gene match: 8. This CDR3 has 17 residues. Germline V gene data show CDR1 as MNHEY and CDR2 as SMNVEV (reference sequence).